The 25 T cell receptor beta chains below come from one sample, sequenced in a study of shared clonotypes between healthy human individuals. Positive CCR7 selection of CD45RO-negative cells yielded the naive CD8 cells, and terminally differentiated effector memory CD45RA+ cells were excluded. Using immunoSEQ multiplex PCR, the repertoire was profiled, and TCRdb retains in-frame clones only, with some absent. The sample lists 1.5 million to 2.5 million clones, about 95% occurring once. Input material: naive CD8+ T cells sorted from blood. The receptors were sampled from a man between 18 and 29 years old in good health.

V and J are TRBV11-2 and TRBJ2-5, with 8 bases identical to TRBD2. The CDR3 contains 15 residues. Trimming removed 5 bases from V and 5 bases from J; junction bases left unmatched: 10. In germline, CDR1 is SGHAT, CDR2 FQNNGV. As DNA, the CDR3 is TGTGCCAGCAGCCCGTCCGGGGGGGCCGGGGAGACCCAGTACTTC. It encodes CASSPSGGAGETQYF. The variable domain in full, with the rest retrieved from reference TRBV11-2 and TRBJ2-5, is EAGVAQSPRYKIIEKRQSVAFWCNPISGHATLYWYQQILGQGPKLLIQFQNNGVVDDSQLPKDRFSAERLKGVDSTLKIQPAKLEDSAVYLCASSPSGGAGETQYFGPGTRLLVL.

Details on this clone: Other DNA sequences in this specimen translate into the identical CDR3. This sequence joins TRBV7-9 and TRBJ1-1, with D unresolved. Per germline, CDR1 SEHNR and CDR2 FQNEAQ (reference sequence). CDR3 length equals 12 residues. The germline V and J ends were trimmed by 3 bases and 6 bases, with 8 bases remaining between them. The CDR3 reads CASSFGVAEAFF. The CDR3 nucleotides are TGTGCCAGCAGCTTCGGAGTTGCTGAAGCTTTCTTT. Full variable domain (rest looked up from reference TRBV7-9 and TRBJ1-1): DTGVSQNPRHKITKRGQNVTFRCDPISEHNRLYWYRQTLGQGPEFLTYFQNEAQLEKSRLLSDRFSAERPKGSFSTLEIQRTEQGDSAMYLCASSFGVAEAFFGQGTRLTVV.

To note about this clone: Different DNA sequences within this sample yield the same CDR3. Written as DNA, the CDR3 is TGCGCCAGCAGCCAAGCACCGGGATCGGTGAACACTGAAGCTTTCTTT. It codes for CASSQAPGSVNTEAFF. The chain joins TRBV4-1 to TRBJ1-1; D is unresolved. This CDR3 has 16 residues. Germline CDR1 and CDR2: MGHRA and YSYEKL. V was clipped by 1 base and J by 0 bases, with 12 bases between them.

The gene calls are TRBV4-2 and TRBJ2-7; 8 nucleotides align to TRBD2. Looked up from germline, CDR1 is LGHNA and CDR2 is YNFKEQ. CDR3 size: 18 residues. The ends lost 0 bases at V and 2 bases at J; junction bases unmatched: 12. Here the CDR3 DNA reads TGTGCCAGCAGCCAAGATCTGGTTAGCGGGGAATTAACCTACGAGCAGTACTTC. Protein product: CASSQDLVSGELTYEQYF.

This chain joins TRBV6-5 and TRBJ1-1, with a possible D match to TRBD1 (6 bases). Germline V gives CDR1 MNHEY, CDR2 SVGAGI. The CDR3 covers 15 residues. With 0 bases removed from V and 1 base from J, the gap between germline ends came to 9 bases. This chain's CDR3 is CASSYSWTENTEAFF. In DNA, the CDR3 is TGTGCCAGCAGTTACTCCTGGACAGAGAACACTGAAGCTTTCTTT.

Concerning this clone: Other DNA sequences in the same sample also yield this CDR3. The chain has TRBV2 and TRBJ1-5, with D unclear. This CDR3 region has 13 residues. The V end lost 0 bases, the J end lost 2 bases, and 2 bases lay between the germline ends. The germline V gene encodes CDR1 SNHLY and CDR2 FYNNEI. Here the CDR3 DNA reads TGTGCCAGCAGTGAAGCTGGCAATCAGCCCCAGCATTTT. Protein: CASSEAGNQPQHF.

The chain is built from TRBV28 and TRBJ1-5; D ambiguous. The length of the CDR3 is 16 residues. Germline CDR1 is MDHEN and CDR2 is SYDVKM. The V end lost 2 bases, the J end lost 0 bases, and 11 bases lay between the germline ends. The chain's CDR3 is CASSLALADSNQPQHF. The CDR3 DNA sequence: TGTGCCAGCAGTTTAGCTCTGGCGGATAGCAATCAGCCCCAGCATTTT.

As concerns this clone: Other DNA sequences in this specimen translate into the identical CDR3. The chain recombines TRBV6-5 with TRBJ2-5, with no clear D. CDR3 length: 12 amino acids. CDR1 is MNHEY and CDR2 is SVGAGI in the germline V gene. The V end lost 5 bases, the J end lost 5 bases, and 9 bases lay between the germline ends. CDR3 residues: CASSLMGETQYF. The CDR3 DNA reads as TGTGCCAGCAGTCTGATGGGGGAGACCCAGTACTTC.

This clone has a single count. V is TRBV13 and J is TRBJ2-3; a possible D gene is TRBD2 (6 bases). Per the germline V gene, CDR1 is PRHDT and CDR2 is FYEKMQ (reference sequence). The CDR3 spans 17 residues. V was clipped by 7 bases and J by 3 bases, with 23 bases between them. CDR3 nucleotide sequence: TGTGCCAGCACCCATGCTGGAGCGGGTATCTCTACAGATACGCAGTATTTT. Protein: CASTHAGAGISTDTQYF.

The chain couples TRBV2 to TRBJ2-7; D ambiguous. The CDR3 spans 13 residues. V lost 10 bases to trimming and J lost 3 bases, with 16 bases between them. Germline V gene lookup returns CDR1 SNHLY and CDR2 FYNNEI. CDR3 sequence: CATHLQPYYEQYF. The CDR3 DNA is TGTGCCACCCATCTCCAGCCCTACTACGAGCAGTACTTC.

The V and J genes are TRBV11-2 and TRBJ1-1; 7 nucleotides align to TRBD1. The ends lost 5 bases at V and 7 bases at J; junction bases unmatched: 13. Germline CDR1 reads SGHAT; CDR2 reads FQNNGV. The CDR3 length is 15 residues. The CDR3 sequence is CASSRPSGGPIEAFF. Here the CDR3 DNA reads TGTGCCAGCAGCCGCCCTTCAGGGGGTCCCATTGAAGCTTTCTTT.

The chain links TRBV29-1 to TRBJ1-1; D might be TRBD1 (5 bases). The CDR3 runs 14 residues. Per germline, CDR1 SQVTM and CDR2 ANQGSEA. Between the trimmed V and J ends, which lost 4 bases and 6 bases, there was a span of 18 bases. This CDR3 reads CSVVDRAEGAEAFF. The CDR3 region has the DNA TGCAGCGTTGTTGACAGAGCCGAAGGCGCTGAAGCTTTCTTT.

The V gene is TRBV30, the J gene TRBJ2-5; 7 nucleotides match TRBD2. In germline, CDR1 is GTSNPN, CDR2 SVGIG (reference sequence). With V trimmed by 3 bases and J by 5 bases, 15 bases remained unmatched. This CDR3 is 16 amino acids long. The CDR3 loop is CAWRGVGPEGGETQYF. The CDR3 DNA follows: TGTGCCTGGAGGGGCGTGGGTCCGGAGGGAGGGGAGACCCAGTACTTC.

The chain is built from TRBV13 and TRBJ2-2; 9 bases align to TRBD1. This CDR3 has 17 residues. V lost 1 base to trimming and J lost 7 bases; unmatched junction nucleotides: 10. Per the germline V gene, CDR1 is PRHDT and CDR2 is FYEKMQ (reference sequence). The DNA of the CDR3 is TGTGCCAGCAGCTTAGAAAACAGGGGGCGAGTCTACGGGGAGCTGTTTTTT. This sequence encodes CASSLENRGRVYGELFF.

The chain carries TRBV15 and TRBJ2-7; 9 bases are a match to TRBD1. Germline V gene data show CDR1 as LNHNV and CDR2 as YYDKDF (reference sequence). The CDR3 is 15 amino acids. V gave up 5 bases and J gave up 3 bases; unmatched junction bases: 8. The CDR3 DNA is TGTGCCACCAGCCCAGGAGGGACAGGGTTCTACGAGCAGTACTTC. It specifies CATSPGGTGFYEQYF.

This chain uses TRBV19 with TRBJ1-4; D unclear. CDR3 size: 13 residues. CDR1 and CDR2 (germline): LNHDA, SQIVND (reference sequence). Trimming removed 3 bases from V and 10 bases from J, with 12 bases in between. CDR3 sequence: CASSMATGRKLFF. The DNA of the CDR3 is TGTGCCAGTAGTATGGCGACTGGGCGAAAACTGTTTTTT.

The V gene is TRBV6-6, the J gene TRBJ2-7, with D possibly being TRBD2 (6 bases). The CDR3 runs to 14 residues. Trimming removed 5 bases at V and 5 bases at J, with 16 bases between. The V gene's germline CDR1 is MNHNY and CDR2 SVGAGI (reference sequence). CDR3 residues: CASSPLDYGDEQYF. The CDR3 DNA is TGTGCCAGCAGTCCGCTGGACTACGGTGACGAGCAGTACTTC.

The CDR3 DNA is TGTGCCAGCAGCTCAAGCGCAGGTAGCTCCTACAATGAGCAGTTCTTC. Amino acid sequence: CASSSSAGSSYNEQFF. The chain uses TRBV11-3 and TRBJ2-1, with D hard to call. Trimming cost V 4 bases and J 0 bases, with 13 bases left between them. Germline V gene sequence: CDR1 SGHNT, CDR2 YENEEA. The CDR3 covers 16 residues.

The rearrangement uses TRBV25-1 and TRBJ2-5; perhaps TRBD1 as D (5 bases). Germline V gene data show CDR1 as MGHDK and CDR2 as SYGVNS. With 6 bases removed from V and 0 bases from J, the gap between germline ends came to 8 bases. This CDR3 comprises 13 residues. The CDR3 spells CASSRVNQETQYF. The CDR3 DNA reads TGTGCCAGCAGCAGGGTCAACCAAGAGACCCAGTACTTC.

This clone has just a few counts. The DNA for the CDR3 is TGTGCCAGCGGAGGGGACAACTATGGCTACACCTTC. Protein: CASGGDNYGYTF. The rearrangement uses TRBV7-9 and TRBJ1-2; a possible D gene is TRBD1 (5 bases). V lost 8 bases and J 2 bases, leaving 9 bases between the germline ends. Looked up from germline, CDR1 is SEHNR and CDR2 is FQNEAQ (reference sequence). The CDR3 runs to 12 residues.

J is TRBJ1-3 and V is TRBV27; no clear D gene. CDR3 length: 15 amino acids. Germline CDR1 reads MNHEY; CDR2 reads SMNVEV (reference sequence). Trimming removed 5 bases at V and 0 bases at J, with 11 bases between. CDR3: CASSDRQRSGNTIYF. The CDR3, as DNA: TGTGCCAGCAGTGACCGACAACGCTCTGGAAACACCATATATTTT.

This clone was counted only a few times. The chain is built from TRBV6-6 and TRBJ1-2; D unresolved. V was shortened by 5 bases and J by 8 bases, with 15 bases between the two germline ends. The CDR3 is 13 residues long. Germline V gene data show CDR1 as MNHNY and CDR2 as SVGAGI (reference sequence). DNA for the CDR3: TGTGCCAGCAGTCCTTTTTCTGGGAACGGCTACACCTTC. Translating gives CASSPFSGNGYTF.

The sample holds one count of this clone. The gene calls are TRBV6-1 and TRBJ2-3, with D unclear. This CDR3 comprises 15 residues. The germline V and J ends were trimmed by 2 bases and 1 base, with 10 bases remaining between them. Germline CDR1 is MNHNS and CDR2 is SASEGT. This CDR3 reads CASSEKSPGTDTQYF. CDR3 nucleotides: TGTGCCAGCAGTGAAAAGTCTCCAGGCACAGATACGCAGTATTTT.

The chain links TRBV6-1 to TRBJ2-2, with 7 bases fitting TRBD2. V was clipped by 2 bases and J by 3 bases; unmatched bases: 6. Germline lookup yields CDR1 MNHNS and CDR2 SASEGT. The CDR3 is made up of 16 amino acids. The CDR3 DNA is TGTGCCAGCAGTGAATGGAGGGCGGGAGACACCGGGGAGCTGTTTTTT. Protein product: CASSEWRAGDTGELFF.

The chain has TRBV6-5 and TRBJ1-1; D is unclear. The CDR3 extends over 14 amino acids. The germline V gene encodes CDR1 MNHEY and CDR2 SVGAGI. Trimming removed 7 bases from V and 4 bases from J, with 16 bases in between. The CDR3 DNA reads as TGTGCCAGCAACCACCCGGGAGAGGTCACTGAAGCTTTCTTT. This gives the protein CASNHPGEVTEAFF.